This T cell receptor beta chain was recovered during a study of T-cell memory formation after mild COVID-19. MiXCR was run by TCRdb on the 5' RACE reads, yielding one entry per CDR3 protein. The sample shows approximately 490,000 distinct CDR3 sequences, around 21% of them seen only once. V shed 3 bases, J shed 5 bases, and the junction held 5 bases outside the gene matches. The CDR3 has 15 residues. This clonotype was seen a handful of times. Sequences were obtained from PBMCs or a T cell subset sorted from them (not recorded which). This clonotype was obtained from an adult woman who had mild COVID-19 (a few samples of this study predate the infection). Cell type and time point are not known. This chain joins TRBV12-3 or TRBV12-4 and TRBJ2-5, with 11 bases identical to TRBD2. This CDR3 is CASSFRSSGGETQYF. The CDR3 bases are TGTGCCAGCAGTTTTAGGTCTAGCGGGGGGGAGACCCAGTACTTC.